This entry lists 22 T cell receptor beta chains sequenced from one sample in a study of cytomegalovirus exposure and HLA in healthy donors. PCR amplification relied on 60 Vbeta primers (plus 13 Jbeta primers). TCRdb's table, derived via immunoSEQ multiplex PCR, lists solely in-frame clones and lacks some. The data contain some 140,000 clones, around 72% of them singletons. The sample consisted of PBMCs. The receptors were sampled from a man aged 50 or older in good health and CMV-seropositive.

The count of this clone is one. The chain combines TRBV5-1 with TRBJ2-2; possible D gene TRBD1, 6 bases. Trimming shortened V by 3 bases and J by 0 bases, and 15 bases separated the two germline ends. The CDR3 has 17 residues. Germline V gene lookup returns CDR1 SGHRS and CDR2 YFSETQ. The CDR3 spells CASSSGHRDANTGELFF. For the CDR3, the DNA is TGCGCCAGCAGCTCCGGTCACAGGGACGCGAACACCGGGGAGCTGTTTTTT.

This clone occurred once. CDR3 protein: CASSPDLFGDGYTF. The CDR3 DNA follows: TGTGCCAGCTCCCCTGACCTCTTCGGAGATGGCTACACCTTC. The rearrangement joins TRBV18 to TRBJ1-2; no clear D. Germline CDR1 reads KGHSH; CDR2 reads LQKENI. CDR3 length: 14 residues. V dropped 6 bases and J dropped 6 bases, with 17 bases sitting between them.

This chain joins TRBV29-1 and TRBJ1-1; D unclear. Germline lookup yields CDR1 SQVTM and CDR2 ANQGSEA. V dropped 2 bases and J dropped 5 bases, with 6 bases sitting between them. The CDR3 sequence is 11 residues long. The CDR3 sequence: CSVESVTEAFF. In DNA form, the CDR3 reads TGCAGCGTTGAATCGGTTACTGAAGCTTTCTTT.

This chain links TRBV7-9 with TRBJ1-4; D not resolved. The CDR3 extends over 13 amino acids. Germline CDR1 SEHNR, CDR2 FQNEAQ (reference sequence). V dropped 2 bases and J dropped 7 bases, with 8 bases sitting between them. The CDR3 nucleotides read TGTGCCAGCAGCTTACAGGAAAGTGAAAAACTGTTTTTT. Amino acids: CASSLQESEKLFF.

J is TRBJ1-2 and V is TRBV6-5, with D uncertain. The germline V gene has CDR1 MNHEY and CDR2 SVGAGI. CDR3 length: 15 residues. V gave up 2 bases and J gave up 4 bases, with 14 bases separating them. CDR3 bases: TGTGCCAGCAGTTACCAACCTAGCAAGGGCTATGGCTACACCTTC. Amino acid sequence: CASSYQPSKGYGYTF.

Note on this clone: This same CDR3 is encoded by further DNA sequences in the sample. This chain uses TRBV2 with TRBJ2-7; TRBD1 might be the D (6 bases). V lost 7 bases to trimming and J lost 7 bases, with 29 bases between them. Germline loops: CDR1 SNHLY, CDR2 FYNNEI. This CDR3 has 17 amino acids. The DNA of the CDR3 is TGTGCCAGCATTAGAGGCCCCGGGACACTTAGAGCCGGAGAGCAGTACTTC. Encoded protein: CASIRGPGTLRAGEQYF.

This clone showed up just a few times. This sequence joins TRBV7-2 and TRBJ2-2; D is perhaps TRBD2 (6 bases). Germline V lookup: CDR1 SGHTA, CDR2 FQGNSA. Trimming left V 5 bases short and J 6 bases short, with 13 bases between. The CDR3 contains 14 residues. Here the CDR3 reads CASSPSSVAGELFF. The CDR3 region has the DNA TGTGCCAGCAGCCCATCTAGCGTAGCCGGGGAGCTGTTTTTT.

V is TRBV5-1 and J is TRBJ2-3, with 8 bases lining up with TRBD1. The CDR3 has 15 residues. Germline lookup yields CDR1 SGHRS and CDR2 YFSETQ. J was trimmed by 2 bases and V by 5 bases; bases with no gene match: 7. CDR3 loop: CASRPTGGPTDTQYF. Here the CDR3 DNA reads TGCGCCAGCAGGCCTACAGGGGGTCCCACAGATACGCAGTATTTT.

This clone was seen only a few times. The genes are TRBV19 and TRBJ2-3; D gene ambiguous. Trimming took 3 bases from V and 2 from J, leaving 9 bases between them. Germline V gives CDR1 LNHDA, CDR2 SQIVND (reference sequence). The CDR3 sequence is 14 residues long. The CDR3 DNA follows: TGTGCCAGTAGTATCGACACAGCCACAGATACGCAGTATTTT. Encoded protein: CASSIDTATDTQYF.

This chain joins TRBV2 and TRBJ1-2; TRBD1 aligns across 11 bases. Germline V gives CDR1 SNHLY, CDR2 FYNNEI. This CDR3 comprises 17 residues. Germline trimming cut 1 base from V and 6 bases from J; bases unmatched to any gene: 10. In DNA, the CDR3 is TGTGCCAGCAGTGAAGATTGGACAGGGGGCGCCCGGAATGGCTACACCTTC. Protein product: CASSEDWTGGARNGYTF.

This clone was observed a handful of times. The chain employs TRBV4-2 and TRBJ1-2; TRBD1 aligns across 8 bases. This CDR3 spans 14 amino acids. Germline V lookup: CDR1 LGHNA, CDR2 YNFKEQ. J was trimmed by 4 bases and V by 4 bases; bases with no gene match: 5. CDR3 nucleotides: TGTGCCAGCAGCCCGGACAGGGTGGCCTATGGCTACACCTTC. It translates to CASSPDRVAYGYTF.

The J gene is TRBJ2-7, the V gene TRBV25-1; D is possibly TRBD2 (5 bases). Germline V lookup: CDR1 MGHDK, CDR2 SYGVNS. Trimming removed 6 bases at V and 4 bases at J, with 7 bases between. The CDR3 sequence is 11 residues long. As DNA, the CDR3 is TGTGCCAGCAGCGGCGGGTACGAGCAGTACTTC. This gives the protein CASSGGYEQYF.

The chain carries TRBV19 and TRBJ2-1; 9 positions match TRBD2. Trimming cost V 11 bases and J 6 bases; bases outside gene matches: 8. Germline CDR1 is LNHDA and CDR2 is SQIVND (reference sequence). This CDR3 contains 13 residues. CDR3 coding DNA: TGTGCCCTTAGGTCAGCGGGGGGCAATGAGCAGTTCTTC. Protein sequence: CALRSAGGNEQFF.

The chain is built from TRBV7-9 and TRBJ1-1; D is uncertain. Per the germline V gene, CDR1 is SEHNR and CDR2 is FQNEAQ (reference sequence). The CDR3 covers 12 residues. V was pared by 4 bases and J by 11 bases, with 14 bases between. The CDR3 DNA is TGTGCCAGCAGCTCGGACTGGGCGGTGGCTTTCTTT. Encoded protein: CASSSDWAVAFF.

This clone was counted only a few times. V usage is TRBV7-9 and J usage is TRBJ2-3; D is perhaps TRBD2 (5 bases). This CDR3 has 12 amino acids. The germline V gene has CDR1 SEHNR and CDR2 FQNEAQ (reference sequence). The V and J ends lost 2 bases and 8 bases respectively, with 8 bases between them. In nucleotides, the CDR3 is TGTGCCAGCAGCTTAACTAGTGGTACGCAGTATTTT. Its translation is CASSLTSGTQYF.

This clone showed up just once. The CDR3 DNA reads as TGTGCCAGCAGCCCGAGACCGGGGGCCTACGAGCAGTACTTC. Its translation: CASSPRPGAYEQYF. The rearrangement links TRBV7-7 to TRBJ2-7; TRBD2 is a possible D gene (6 bases). The V and J ends lost 5 bases and 2 bases respectively, with 13 bases between them. The CDR3 has 14 amino acids. Germline CDR1 and CDR2: SSHAT and FNYEAQ (reference sequence).

The V gene is TRBV11-2, the J gene TRBJ2-1; TRBD2 matches at 14 bases. V dropped 6 bases and J dropped 9; count of bases not matched to a gene: 4. Germline CDR1 reads SGHAT; CDR2 reads FQNNGV. The CDR3 contains 14 residues. CDR3 region: CASSGTSGRGEQFF. As DNA, the CDR3 is TGTGCCAGCAGTGGGACTAGCGGGAGAGGTGAGCAGTTCTTC.

The chain joins TRBV7-9 to TRBJ1-1; 9 positions agree with TRBD1. This CDR3 contains 14 residues. After removal of 4 bases from V and 11 bases from J, the junction contained 11 bases not matched to a gene. The germline V gene has CDR1 SEHNR and CDR2 FQNEAQ (reference sequence). The CDR3, as DNA: TGTGCCAGCAGCTCCCGGGACAGGGAGGTATCGGCTTTCTTT. This gives the protein CASSSRDREVSAFF.

The rearrangement links TRBV27 to TRBJ1-5; tentative D call: TRBD1 (5 bases). Between the trimmed V and J ends, which lost 0 bases and 7 bases, there was a span of 10 bases. CDR3 length: 14 residues. CDR1 is MNHEY and CDR2 is SMNVEV in the germline V gene (reference sequence). Written as DNA, the CDR3 is TGTGCCAGCAGTTTATCGCAGGGTCGGCAGCCCCAGCATTTT. Translated, it gives CASSLSQGRQPQHF.

There are a few counts of this clone. The chain couples TRBV7-8 to TRBJ2-7, with D unclear. V was clipped by 5 bases and J by 3 bases, with 11 bases between them. The V gene's germline CDR1 is SGHVS and CDR2 FQNEAQ. CDR3 size: 13 residues. The CDR3 DNA follows: TGTGCCAGCAGCACGCAAGCCCTCTACGAGCAGTACTTC. This sequence encodes CASSTQALYEQYF.

V and J are TRBV18 and TRBJ1-5; the match to TRBD1 covers 7 bases. Germline V gene sequence: CDR1 KGHSH, CDR2 LQKENI. The CDR3 contains 17 residues. Trimming took 4 bases from V and 3 from J; bases not matched to a gene: 12. As DNA, the CDR3 is TGTGCCAGCTCACAAAGCCGGGACAGAGTTTCCAATCAGCCCCAGCATTTT. Its translation: CASSQSRDRVSNQPQHF.

The V and J genes are TRBV27 and TRBJ1-1, with D unclear. Germline lookup yields CDR1 MNHEY and CDR2 SMNVEV (reference sequence). The CDR3 has 13 amino acids. Trimming took off 4 bases at V and 8 bases at J, with 14 bases between the two ends. CDR3 amino acids: CASSSFPPGEAFF. The DNA for the CDR3 is TGTGCCAGCAGTTCTTTCCCCCCCGGGGAAGCTTTCTTT.